This T cell receptor (beta chain) was recorded in a study of shared clonotypes between healthy human individuals. The study, taken as a whole, reports: Relative to clonotypes present in all four donors, those not shared had lower generation probabilities. In a handful of donors, around 4.8% of naive CD4 clonotypes appeared in common.

CDR3 length equals 14 residues. Trimming took off 3 bases at V and 0 bases at J, with 9 bases between the two ends. The germline V gene has CDR1 SEHNR and CDR2 FQNEAQ (reference sequence). In regard to this clone: Antigen unknown. Other DNA variants within this sample encode the same CDR3.

Some 28,000 T cell genomes (approximately 210 ng DNA) went into each sorted-subset replicate. Some clones are missing from TCRdb's copy, which holds only in-frame ones; the method was immunoSEQ multiplex PCR. The sample has roughly 2.5 million clones; over 85% are singletons. The rearrangement joins TRBV7-9 to TRBJ2-7; D possibly corresponds to TRBD1 (6 bases). The sequence came from a man aged 18 to 29 in good health. Sequencing used naive CD4+ T cells sorted from blood. Subset: CD45RA+ positively selected. The CDR3 protein is CASSLRGGSYEQYF. CDR3 in DNA: TGTGCCAGCAGCTTGAGAGGGGGCTCCTACGAGCAGTACTTC.